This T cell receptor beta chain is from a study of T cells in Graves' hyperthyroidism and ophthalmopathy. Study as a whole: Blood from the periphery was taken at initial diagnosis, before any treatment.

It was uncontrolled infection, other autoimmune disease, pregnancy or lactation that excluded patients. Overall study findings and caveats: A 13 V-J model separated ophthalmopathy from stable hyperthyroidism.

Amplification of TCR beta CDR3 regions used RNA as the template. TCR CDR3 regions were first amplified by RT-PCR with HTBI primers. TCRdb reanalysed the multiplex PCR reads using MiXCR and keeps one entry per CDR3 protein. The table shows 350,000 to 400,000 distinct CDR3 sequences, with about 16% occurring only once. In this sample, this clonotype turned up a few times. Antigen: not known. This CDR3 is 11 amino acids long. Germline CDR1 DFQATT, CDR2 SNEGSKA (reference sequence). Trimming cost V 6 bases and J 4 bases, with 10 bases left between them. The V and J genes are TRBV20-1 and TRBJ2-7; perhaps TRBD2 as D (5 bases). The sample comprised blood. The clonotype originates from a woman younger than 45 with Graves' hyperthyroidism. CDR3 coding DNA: TGCAGTGCCTATGACTATTACGAGCAGTACTTC. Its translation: CSAYDYYEQYF.